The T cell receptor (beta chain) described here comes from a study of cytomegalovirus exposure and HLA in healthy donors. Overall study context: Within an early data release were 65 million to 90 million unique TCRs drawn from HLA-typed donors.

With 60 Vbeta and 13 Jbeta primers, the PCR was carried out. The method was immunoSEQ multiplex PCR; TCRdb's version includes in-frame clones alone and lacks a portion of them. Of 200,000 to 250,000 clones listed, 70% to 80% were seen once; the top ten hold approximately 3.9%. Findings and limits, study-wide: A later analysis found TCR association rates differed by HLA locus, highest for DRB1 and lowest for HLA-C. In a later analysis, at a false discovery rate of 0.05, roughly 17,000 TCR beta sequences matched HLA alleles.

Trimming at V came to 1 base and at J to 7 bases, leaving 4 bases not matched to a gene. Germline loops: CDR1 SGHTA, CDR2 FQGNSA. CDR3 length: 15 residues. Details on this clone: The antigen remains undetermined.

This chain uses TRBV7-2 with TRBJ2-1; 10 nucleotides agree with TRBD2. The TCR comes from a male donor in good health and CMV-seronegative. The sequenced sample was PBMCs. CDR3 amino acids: CASSLESGRVNEQFF. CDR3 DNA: TGTGCCAGCAGCTTAGAAAGCGGGAGGGTGAATGAGCAGTTCTTC.